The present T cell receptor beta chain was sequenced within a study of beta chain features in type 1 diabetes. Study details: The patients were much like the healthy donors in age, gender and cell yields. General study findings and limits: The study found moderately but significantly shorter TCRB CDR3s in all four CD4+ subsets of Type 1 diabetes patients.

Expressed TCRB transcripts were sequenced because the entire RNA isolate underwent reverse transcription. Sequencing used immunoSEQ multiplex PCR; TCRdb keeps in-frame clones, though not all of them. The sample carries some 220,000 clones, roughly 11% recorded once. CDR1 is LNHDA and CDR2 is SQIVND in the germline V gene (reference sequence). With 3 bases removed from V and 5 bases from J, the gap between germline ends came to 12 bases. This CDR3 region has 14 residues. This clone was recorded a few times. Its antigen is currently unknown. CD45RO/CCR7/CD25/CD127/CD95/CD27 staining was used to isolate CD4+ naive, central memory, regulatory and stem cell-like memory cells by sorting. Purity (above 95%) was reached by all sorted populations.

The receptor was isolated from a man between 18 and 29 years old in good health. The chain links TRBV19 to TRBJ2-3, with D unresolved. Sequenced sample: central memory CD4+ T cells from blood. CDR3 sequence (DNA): TGTGCCAGTAGTATCCCGCCAACAGTAGATACGCAGTATTTT. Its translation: CASSIPPTVDTQYF.